The entry that follows covers one TCR beta chain sequence. Its antigen remains unknown. Using the 5' RACE reads, TCRdb records one entry per CDR3 protein without DNA. The sample data list a few hundred thousand distinct CDR3 sequences. The data were taken from a study of monozygotic twins with inflammatory bowel disease. CDR3 length: 15 amino acids. Germline V lookup: CDR1 SGHAT, CDR2 FQNNGV. Study observations and caveats: Healthy twins showed more clonotype sharing with others than IBD patients, especially patients with disease activity.

The receptor's source is a human donor with ulcerative colitis or Crohn's disease, or a healthy co-twin of an affected twin (not recorded which). The rearrangement uses TRBV11-2 and TRBJ2-7; the TCRdb D gene call, TRBD2, has no DNA to confirm it. The sequenced sample consisted of blood. The CDR3 sequence is CASRSQPGLAIEQYF.